Given below is one T cell receptor (beta chain) in context. What it binds is unknown. Treatment here: about 20 received Ad26.COV2.S at low or high dose, single or two shots; roughly 5 received placebo; per-sample allocation not given. After the first vaccine or placebo injection, samples were drawn on day 63. These data are taken from a study of Ad26.COV2.S vaccination and SARS-CoV-2 variants. Study summary: Intramuscular Ad26.COV2.S doses were given once or twice, 56 days apart. Broader study findings: The analyses of TCR breadth and depth may have understated the size of total T cell responses. Reportedly, after vaccination the spike-specific CD8+ and CD4+ T cell responses displayed substantial breadth.

Profiled with immunoSEQ multiplex PCR; TCRdb holds only in-frame clones, not every one. The sample comprises 350,000 to 550,000 clones, approximately 89% of which are singletons, and roughly 2.5% rests with the top ten. Sequenced here: peripheral blood, sampled in a trial of Ad26.COV2.S vaccine versus placebo. The clonotype originates from a person aged 18-65 years who received the Ad26.COV2.S COVID-19 vaccine or a placebo.

The CDR3 region has the DNA TGTGCCAGCAGGGAGCACTATGGCTACACCTTC. It translates to CASREHYGYTF. The genes are TRBV6-5 and TRBJ1-2; no definite D call. There are 11 residues in the CDR3. The V end was cut by 6 bases, the J end by 3 bases, with 5 bases between. From germline, CDR1 is MNHEY and CDR2 SVGAGI.